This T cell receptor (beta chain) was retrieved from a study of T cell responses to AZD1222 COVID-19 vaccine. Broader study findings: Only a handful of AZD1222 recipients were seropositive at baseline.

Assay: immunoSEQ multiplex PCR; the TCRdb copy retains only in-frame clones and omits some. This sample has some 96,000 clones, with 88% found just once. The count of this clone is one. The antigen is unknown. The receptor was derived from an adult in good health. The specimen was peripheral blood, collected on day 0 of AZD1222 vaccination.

DNA of the CDR3: TGCAGCGTTGCCAGCTCGAGTATCATGAACACTGAAGCTTTCTTT. Protein sequence: CSVASSSIMNTEAFF. J is TRBJ1-1 and V is TRBV29-1; unclear D gene. This CDR3 spans 15 amino acids. Trimming stripped 4 bases from V and 0 bases from J, with 15 bases between. In germline, CDR1 is SQVTM, CDR2 ANQGSEA.